The 22 T cell receptor beta chains below were found in one sample sequenced in a study of PD-1 blockade in classical Hodgkin lymphoma. Brentuximab vedotin exposure varied among the patients, all of whom had relapsed after autologous stem cell transplantation. TCRdb keeps only in-frame clones here, not all; method: immunoSEQ multiplex PCR. The table lists tens of thousands of clones, approximately 80% of them singletons, with roughly 8.3% in the top ten. The source material was peripheral blood mononuclear cells (PBMCs), sampled before the second cycle of nivolumab. Receptor source: a human donor with classical Hodgkin lymphoma.

A word on this clone: Germline and junction disagree at one end, which may indicate a read error. The J gene is TRBJ2-6, the V gene TRBV4-1, with a weak D call TRBD1 (6 bases). The length of the CDR3 is 18 residues. Germline-derived CDR1 and CDR2 are MGHRA and YSYEKL. The CDR3 DNA reads as TGCGCCAGCAGTCAAGGCAGGGGCAGGGACTCTGGGGCCAACGTCCTGACTTTC. It is translated as CASSQGRGRDSGANVLTF.

This sequence joins TRBV7-3 and TRBJ1-4, with 11 bases fitting TRBD1. Germline assignment: CDR1 SGHTA and CDR2 FQGTGA. The CDR3 is made up of 15 amino acids. V shed 5 bases, J shed 7 bases, and the junction held 6 bases outside the gene matches. The CDR3 loop reads CASSPRTGGGEKLFF. CDR3 nucleotide sequence: TGTGCCAGCAGCCCCCGGACAGGGGGCGGTGAAAAACTGTTTTTT.

The chain uses TRBV18 and TRBJ1-2; D gene uncertain. CDR3 length: 15 amino acids. V was shortened by 8 bases and J by 4 bases, with 20 bases between the two germline ends. From germline, CDR1 is KGHSH and CDR2 LQKENI. In nucleotides, the CDR3 is TGTGCCAGCCGACCGGCTCGCAATAGCCTCTATGGCTACACCTTC. It translates to CASRPARNSLYGYTF. Based on the CDR3 plus reference TRBV18 and TRBJ1-2, the full variable domain is NAGVMQNPRHLVRRRGQEARLRCSPMKGHSHVYWYRQLPEEGLKFMVYLQKENIIDESGMPKERFSAEFPKEGPSILRIQQVVRGDSAAYFCASRPARNSLYGYTFGSGTRLTVV.

CDR3 in amino acids: CASSLYQGTGELFF. The CDR3 DNA is TGTGCCAGCAGCTTATATCAGGGCACCGGGGAGCTGTTTTTT. This sequence joins TRBV7-3 and TRBJ2-2; TRBD1 is a possible D gene (5 bases). The CDR3 totals 14 residues. Germline CDR1 SGHTA, CDR2 FQGTGA. V was trimmed by 2 bases and J by 4 bases, leaving 8 bases between them. Full variable domain (remainder filled in from reference TRBV7-3 and TRBJ2-2): GAGVSQTPSNKVTEKGKYVELRCDPISGHTALYWYRQSLGQGPEFLIYFQGTGAADDSGLPNDRFFAVRPEGSVSTLKIQRTERGDSAVYLCASSLYQGTGELFFGEGSRLTVL.

J is TRBJ1-2 and V is TRBV15, with 8 bases fitting TRBD1. The length of the CDR3 is 15 residues. Germline CDR1 is LNHNV and CDR2 is YYDKDF (reference sequence). With V trimmed by 2 bases and J by 2 bases, 4 bases remained unmatched. CDR3 DNA: TGTGCCACCAGCAGACAGGGGGCGGGCAACTATGGCTACACCTTC. Protein sequence: CATSRQGAGNYGYTF.

The V and J genes are TRBV27 and TRBJ1-5; perhaps TRBD1 as D (6 bases). The CDR3 runs 15 residues. The germline gives CDR1 MNHEY, CDR2 SMNVEV (reference sequence). The germline V and J ends were trimmed by 6 bases and 0 bases, with 12 bases remaining between them. CDR3 bases: TGTGCCAGCAGGCCCAGAGGGGGTAGCAATCAGCCCCAGCATTTT. Its protein product is CASRPRGGSNQPQHF.

This sequence joins TRBV6-5 and TRBJ2-2; no definite D call. This CDR3 comprises 11 residues. V lost 6 bases to trimming and J lost 5 bases, with 4 bases between them. The V gene's germline CDR1 is MNHEY and CDR2 SVGAGI. CDR3 residues: CASSLTGELFF. CDR3 coding DNA: TGTGCCAGCAGCTTGACCGGGGAGCTGTTTTTT.

The V gene is TRBV27, the J gene TRBJ2-5; D remains ambiguous. CDR1 is MNHEY, CDR2 SMNVEV, per germline (reference sequence). V shed 3 bases and J shed 5 bases, with 13 bases lying between them. The CDR3 has 14 amino acids. The CDR3 spells CASSFRTGRETQYF. In DNA form, the CDR3 reads TGTGCCAGCAGTTTCCGGACCGGTAGGGAGACCCAGTACTTC.

V and J are TRBV4-1 and TRBJ1-4; perhaps TRBD1 as D (6 bases). The V gene lost 1 base and the J gene lost 5 bases, with 11 bases spanning the gap. Germline V gene sequence: CDR1 MGHRA, CDR2 YSYEKL. This CDR3 contains 15 residues. The CDR3 loop reads CASSQVNRANEKLFF. CDR3 DNA sequence: TGCGCCAGCAGCCAAGTTAACAGGGCCAATGAAAAACTGTTTTTT.

This rearrangement joins TRBV14 to TRBJ2-1; TRBD2 aligns across 13 bases. The CDR3 is 21 residues long. J lost 1 base, V lost 2 bases, and 14 bases had no gene match. Germline CDR1 is SGHDN and CDR2 is FVKESK. Written as DNA, the CDR3 is TGTGCCAGCAGCCAAACCGAACTAGCGGGGGGGCTTAGTCCGTCCTACAATGAGCAGTTCTTC. Translation: CASSQTELAGGLSPSYNEQFF.

The V call is TRBV6-6, the J call TRBJ1-2; D unclear. From germline, CDR1 is MNHNY and CDR2 SVGAGI (reference sequence). This CDR3 has 16 amino acids. V was shortened by 3 bases and J by 0 bases, with 14 bases between the two germline ends. CDR3 sequence: CASSYNRASANYGYTF. Here the CDR3 DNA reads TGTGCCAGCAGTTATAACCGGGCTTCAGCTAACTATGGCTACACCTTC.

This chain uses TRBV5-6 with TRBJ2-7, with 8 bases fitting TRBD1. The CDR3 is made up of 14 amino acids. V was pared by 5 bases and J by 7 bases, with 11 bases of the junction left unmatched. Germline CDR1 is SGHDT and CDR2 is YYEEEE. The CDR3 sequence: CASRDSDRGGEQYF. DNA of the CDR3: TGTGCCAGCAGAGACTCCGACAGGGGTGGGGAGCAGTACTTC.

The chain couples TRBV6-5 to TRBJ2-2; D unclear. This CDR3 contains 13 residues. Germline assignment: CDR1 MNHEY and CDR2 SVGAGI. V lost 2 bases and J lost 5, with 6 bases in between. CDR3 coding DNA: TGTGCCAGCAGTTACCCCGGAACCGGGGAGCTGTTTTTT. Translating it yields CASSYPGTGELFF.

The chain recombines TRBV28 with TRBJ1-2, with D hard to call. The germline CDR1 and CDR2 sequences are MDHEN and SYDVKM. V lost 2 bases to trimming and J lost 2 bases, with 9 bases between them. The CDR3 consists of 14 residues. CDR3 protein: CASSLPGGNYGYTF. The CDR3 DNA follows: TGTGCCAGCAGTTTACCAGGCGGGAACTATGGCTACACCTTC.

The CDR3 here is CASSEPLASSGANVLTF. As DNA, the CDR3 is TGCGCCAGCAGTGAGCCCCTGGCCAGCTCTGGGGCCAACGTCCTGACTTTC. The chain combines TRBV10-2 with TRBJ2-6; D uncertain. The germline V gene encodes CDR1 WSHSY and CDR2 SAAADI. V was pared by 2 bases and J by 0 bases, with 11 bases between. There are 17 residues in the CDR3.

This clone was found once. V and J are TRBV4-3 and TRBJ2-6, with D perhaps being TRBD1 or TRBD2 (5 bases each). Germline V gene sequence: CDR1 LGHNA, CDR2 YSLEER. The CDR3 consists of 16 residues. Trimming pared 4 bases from V and 4 bases from J, leaving 14 bases between. The CDR3 DNA is TGCGCCAGCAGCCGCAACCCGGGGACCGGGGCCAACGTCCTGACTTTC. Protein: CASSRNPGTGANVLTF.

V usage is TRBV11-2 and J usage is TRBJ1-5; no clear D gene. CDR3 length equals 14 residues. Trimming stripped 0 bases from V and 5 bases from J, with 8 bases between. Per germline, CDR1 SGHAT and CDR2 FQNNGV. The CDR3, as DNA: TGTGCCAGCAGCTTAGATGGTTTGGATCAGCCCCAGCATTTT. It codes for CASSLDGLDQPQHF.

The chain combines TRBV10-3 with TRBJ2-5; TRBD2 is a possible D gene (5 bases). V lost 2 bases and J 3 bases, leaving 10 bases between the germline ends. Germline CDR1 reads ENHRY; CDR2 reads SYGVKD. CDR3 length: 14 amino acids. The DNA of the CDR3 is TGTGCCATCAGTGAGGGCGAGGGAGAAGAGACCCAGTACTTC. Translating gives CAISEGEGEETQYF.

The gene calls are TRBV25-1 and TRBJ2-7, with 8 nucleotides matching TRBD1. Germline CDR1 and CDR2: MGHDK and SYGVNS. Trimming cost V 6 bases and J 7 bases; bases outside gene matches: 8. This CDR3 is 13 amino acids long. CDR3 loop: CASRDRGRREQYF. CDR3 DNA: TGTGCCAGCAGAGACAGGGGCAGACGGGAGCAGTACTTC.

V usage is TRBV14 and J usage is TRBJ1-2; D may be TRBD1 (5 bases). The CDR3 has 15 amino acids. Germline CDR1 reads SGHDN; CDR2 reads FVKESK. Deletions cut 0 bases from V and 7 bases from J, with 15 bases between. The chain's CDR3 is CASSQETLSGSGYTF. In DNA, the CDR3 is TGTGCCAGCAGCCAAGAAACCTTGTCAGGGTCTGGCTACACCTTC.

The rearrangement joins TRBV7-2 to TRBJ2-5; the D is unclear. This CDR3 comprises 11 residues. Germline V gene lookup returns CDR1 SGHTA and CDR2 FQGNSA. V was cut by 6 bases and J by 1 base, with 3 bases left in between. The CDR3 sequence is CASRSQETQYF. The CDR3 DNA follows: TGTGCCAGCAGAAGCCAAGAGACCCAGTACTTC.

For this clone: This may be a read error: a much more frequent sequence differs by one nucleotide. V is TRBV11-2 and J is TRBJ2-7; D gene uncertain. Germline V gene data show CDR1 as SGHAT and CDR2 as FQNNGV. The CDR3 sequence is 12 residues long. V lost 1 base and J 4 bases, leaving 5 bases between the germline ends. The CDR3 loop is CASSLVGYEQYF. The CDR3, as DNA: TGTGCCAGCAGCTTAGTGGGGTACGAGCAGTACTTC.